These 26 T cell receptor beta chains originate from one sample sequenced in a study of monozygotic twins with inflammatory bowel disease. TCRdb re-called the 5' RACE reads; every CDR3 protein appears as one record, without DNA. This sample's clone table lists about 210,000 distinct CDR3 sequences. Sequenced: blood. These receptors all come from a human donor with ulcerative colitis or Crohn's disease, or a healthy co-twin of an affected twin (not recorded which).

This chain links TRBV5-1 with TRBJ2-2; TCRdb selects TRBD2, and the lack of DNA leaves this call unchecked. The CDR3 has 15 amino acids. Germline loops: CDR1 SGHRS, CDR2 YFSETQ. Here the CDR3 reads CASSFPGTSVGELFF.

The chain carries TRBV12-3 or TRBV12-4 and TRBJ1-1. The CDR3 is made up of 14 amino acids. The CDR3 sequence: CASSLSTRYTEAFF.

The chain employs TRBV30 and TRBJ1-1. Germline lookup yields CDR1 GTSNPN and CDR2 SVGIG (reference sequence). The CDR3 sequence is 13 residues long. CDR3: CAWSVQQNTEAFF.

The gene calls are TRBV7-2 and TRBJ1-1; the D call from TCRdb, TRBD1, cannot be confirmed without DNA. Germline assignment: CDR1 SGHTA and CDR2 FQGNSA. This CDR3 has 14 residues. The CDR3 reads CASSWTGGNTEAFF.

The chain links TRBV24-1 to TRBJ2-1; TCRdb's assignment of TRBD2 cannot be checked, as there is no DNA. The germline gives CDR1 KGHDR, CDR2 SFDVKD. The CDR3 has 19 residues. The CDR3 loop is CATSDSEPTGTSSYNEQFF.

The chain links TRBV28 to TRBJ2-7; absent DNA, TCRdb's TRBD2 call cannot be checked. Germline loops: CDR1 MDHEN, CDR2 SYDVKM. The CDR3 contains 16 residues. The CDR3 sequence is CASSPRREGGSYEQYF.

CDR3 sequence reads: CASTLGLITEAFF. The V gene is TRBV5-6, the J gene TRBJ1-1. Per the germline V gene, CDR1 is SGHDT and CDR2 is YYEEEE. The CDR3 is 13 residues long.

The chain uses TRBV12-3 or TRBV12-4 and TRBJ1-2; TCRdb's D call, TRBD1, is unchecked because there is no DNA. This CDR3 has 15 amino acids. CDR3: CASRKTGRLDYGYTF.

J is TRBJ1-4 and V is TRBV12-3 or TRBV12-4. The CDR3 spans 14 residues. Here the CDR3 reads CASSYAGLNEKLFF.

This chain uses TRBV25-1 with TRBJ2-7; TCRdb calls TRBD2, which cannot be checked without DNA. Germline V CDR1 and CDR2: MGHDK, SYGVNS. The CDR3 extends over 13 amino acids. The CDR3 loop is CASSLSRRVEQYF.

The V and J genes are TRBV7-8 and TRBJ1-2; the TCRdb D gene call, TRBD1, has no DNA to confirm it. The V gene's germline CDR1 is SGHVS and CDR2 FQNEAQ. The CDR3 consists of 14 residues. CDR3 amino acids: CASSLSRDNYGYTF.

The V gene is TRBV25-1, the J gene TRBJ2-1; TCRdb proposes TRBD1, but this gene call is untestable without DNA. The germline gives CDR1 MGHDK, CDR2 SYGVNS. This CDR3 contains 15 residues. CDR3: CASSSRGHQYNEQFF.

The chain combines TRBV4-3 with TRBJ1-4. The CDR3 consists of 15 residues. CDR1 and CDR2 from the germline V gene are LGHNA and YSLEER. The CDR3 loop is CASSQDQGMEEKLFF.

The CDR3 is CASSDSNTGELFF. The V call is TRBV12-3 or TRBV12-4, the J call TRBJ2-2. The CDR3 is made up of 13 amino acids.

This chain connects TRBV2 to TRBJ1-4; the D gene TCRdb calls, TRBD1, cannot be checked with no DNA. Germline-derived CDR1 and CDR2 are SNHLY and FYNNEI. The CDR3 length is 15 residues. CDR3 loop: CASSEEGVRNEKLFF.

The chain joins TRBV5-1 to TRBJ2-7; TCRdb's D call of TRBD1 is untestable without DNA. This CDR3 is 15 amino acids long. Per germline, CDR1 SGHRS and CDR2 YFSETQ. CDR3 sequence: CASSLSPGQSYEQYF.

V gene TRBV5-1 combines with J gene TRBJ2-3; TCRdb picks TRBD1, but there is no DNA to check that call. This CDR3 comprises 15 residues. Germline assignment: CDR1 SGHRS and CDR2 YFSETQ. The CDR3: CASSPQTGLTDTQYF.

This chain joins TRBV4-2 and TRBJ2-3; with no DNA, the TCRdb D assignment of TRBD1 cannot be verified. The CDR3 has 16 residues. Germline V CDR1 and CDR2: LGHNA, YNFKEQ. The CDR3 is CASSQEPGALGDTQYF.

This chain joins TRBV18 and TRBJ1-1. The V gene's germline CDR1 is KGHSH and CDR2 LQKENI. This CDR3 region has 12 residues. CDR3 sequence: CASSPRSAEAFF.

The rearrangement joins TRBV12-3 or TRBV12-4 to TRBJ1-5. This CDR3 spans 14 amino acids. This CDR3 is CASSPMRRGQPQHF.

The chain has TRBV12-3 or TRBV12-4 and TRBJ1-5; as DNA is missing, the TRBD1 call by TCRdb cannot be tested. This CDR3 is 13 amino acids long. CDR3 sequence reads: CASTPGENQPQHF.

This chain's CDR3 is CASSPLDRGWETQYF. The V and J genes are TRBV5-1 and TRBJ2-5; the D gene TCRdb calls, TRBD1, cannot be checked with no DNA. CDR1 is SGHRS, CDR2 YFSETQ, per germline. The CDR3 contains 15 residues.

The rearrangement links TRBV11-2 to TRBJ2-2. Germline CDR1 reads SGHAT; CDR2 reads FQNNGV. The CDR3 has 14 residues. The CDR3 protein is CASSLSENTGELFF.

The CDR3 is CASSYSGGLYNEQFF. The chain couples TRBV19 to TRBJ2-1; the TRBD1 assignment by TCRdb is unverifiable without DNA. CDR3 size: 15 residues. The germline gives CDR1 LNHDA, CDR2 SQIVND (reference sequence).

V gene TRBV29-1 combines with J gene TRBJ2-2; TCRdb calls TRBD2, which cannot be checked without DNA. CDR3 length equals 14 residues. The V gene's germline CDR1 is SQVTM and CDR2 ANQGSEA. CDR3 loop: CSGRLAGPSGELFF.

The genes are TRBV20-1 and TRBJ1-5; as DNA is missing, the TRBD1 call by TCRdb cannot be tested. The CDR3 runs 16 residues. In germline, CDR1 is DFQATT, CDR2 SNEGSKA (reference sequence). The CDR3 is CSAREIGGVGNQPQHF.